These 25 T cell receptor beta chains were all obtained from the same sample, sequenced in a study of T cell changes during pregnancy in multiple sclerosis. Some clones are missing from TCRdb's copy, which holds only in-frame ones; the method was immunoSEQ multiplex PCR. This sample yields about 34,000 clones, of which 85% to 90% are seen a single time; approximately 3.3% belongs to the top ten. The starting material was CD8+ T cells from peripheral blood mononuclear cells, obtained in the third trimester of pregnancy. All receptors derive from a female donor with multiple sclerosis, enrolled in a pregnancy study.

This chain joins TRBV19 and TRBJ1-4; no clear D gene. Germline lookup yields CDR1 LNHDA and CDR2 SQIVND (reference sequence). Trimming took 5 bases from V and 4 from J, leaving 11 bases between them. The CDR3 extends over 14 amino acids. The CDR3 bases are TGTGCCAGTAGTTCATGGGAGCTTAATGAAAAACTGTTTTTT. Protein sequence: CASSSWELNEKLFF.

The V and J genes are TRBV4-1 and TRBJ2-5; 7 bases are shared with TRBD2. V lost 3 bases to trimming and J lost 3 bases; unmatched junction nucleotides: 4. CDR1 MGHRA and CDR2 YSYEKL come from the germline V gene. The CDR3 spans 14 residues. CDR3 sequence (DNA): TGCGCCAGCAGCCACCACGGACTAGAAGAGACCCAGTACTTC. It codes for CASSHHGLEETQYF.

The chain uses TRBV4-2 and TRBJ1-4; D possibly corresponds to TRBD1 (6 bases). The length of the CDR3 is 13 residues. Deletions cut 2 bases from V and 7 bases from J, with 8 bases between. Germline assignment: CDR1 LGHNA and CDR2 YNFKEQ. The CDR3 region is CASSQNRVEKLFF. The CDR3 DNA sequence: TGTGCCAGCAGCCAAAACAGGGTTGAAAAACTGTTTTTT.

The chain recombines TRBV13 with TRBJ1-1; 8 bases match TRBD1. With 7 bases clipped from V and 6 bases from J, the junction kept 13 bases outside the gene matches. This CDR3 contains 15 residues. Germline lookup yields CDR1 PRHDT and CDR2 FYEKMQ (reference sequence). For the CDR3, the DNA is TGTGCCAGCAAGGATTCAGCGGACAGGGCCTCTGAAGCTTTCTTT. Translation gives CASKDSADRASEAFF.

This clone was observed a single time. The chain links TRBV21-1 to TRBJ2-7; no DNA check was done on the table's D call, TRBD2. TRBV21-1 is deemed a pseudogene. This CDR3 spans 15 amino acids. CDR3 sequence reads: CASSKEFSGHYEQYF. The CDR3 DNA reads TGTGCCAGCAGCAAGGAGTTCTCGGGTCACTACGAGCAGTACTTC.

This CDR3 is CASSGGGGDNEQFF. In DNA, the CDR3 is TGTGCCAGCAGCGGGGGCGGGGGAGACAATGAGCAGTTCTTC. V and J are TRBV9 and TRBJ2-1; TRBD2 aligns across 7 bases. The V gene's germline CDR1 is SGDLS and CDR2 YYNGEE. Losses at the gene ends were 3 bases for V and 5 bases for J; bases not matched to a gene: 5. The CDR3 is 14 residues long.

The chain links TRBV5-4 to TRBJ1-1, with TRBD1 matching over 7 bases. With 5 bases clipped from V and 0 bases from J, the junction kept 4 bases outside the gene matches. Germline CDR1 is SGHNT and CDR2 is YYREEE (reference sequence). The CDR3 is 14 amino acids. In DNA, the CDR3 is TGTGCCAGCAGTCCTGGGACAGTGAACACTGAAGCTTTCTTT. This sequence encodes CASSPGTVNTEAFF.

This clone was seen just once. This chain connects TRBV7-9 to TRBJ2-1; D not resolved. The CDR3 has 13 residues. Trimming shortened V by 5 bases and J by 9 bases, and 14 bases separated the two germline ends. CDR1 is SEHNR, CDR2 FQNEAQ, per germline (reference sequence). CDR3 DNA sequence: TGTGCCAGCAGCCTCTCGGTGAACTTTGAGCAGTTCTTC. Translation gives CASSLSVNFEQFF. The complete variable domain, with remaining parts taken from reference TRBV7-9 and TRBJ2-1, reads DTGVSQNPRHKITKRGQNVTFRCDPISEHNRLYWYRQTLGQGPEFLTYFQNEAQLEKSRLLSDRFSAERPKGSFSTLEIQRTEQGDSAMYLCASSLSVNFEQFFGPGTRLTVL.

The chain carries TRBV6-4 and TRBJ2-3, with 10 bases aligning to TRBD2. CDR3 length: 15 residues. Germline CDR1 reads MRHNA; CDR2 reads SNTAGT. V shed 4 bases, J shed 1 base, and the junction held 2 bases outside the gene matches. The CDR3 region is CASSVLAGGTDTQYF. The CDR3 DNA reads TGTGCCAGCAGTGTCCTAGCGGGAGGCACAGATACGCAGTATTTT.

J is TRBJ1-1 and V is TRBV25-1; the D is unclear. Germline-derived CDR1 and CDR2 are MGHDK and SYGVNS. V lost 3 bases and J 0 bases, leaving 5 bases between the germline ends. This CDR3 spans 13 amino acids. For the CDR3, the DNA is TGTGCCAGCAGTGACGGGATGAACACTGAAGCTTTCTTT. As protein: CASSDGMNTEAFF. The variable domain in full, completed from reference TRBV25-1 and TRBJ1-1, reads EADIYQTPRYLVIGTGKKITLECSQTMGHDKMYWYQQDPGMELHLIHYSYGVNSTEKGDLSSESTVSRIRTEHFPLTLESARPSHTSQYLCASSDGMNTEAFFGQGTRLTVV.

The rearrangement uses TRBV9 and TRBJ2-3; 8 bases are a match to TRBD2. The V segment lost 4 bases and the J segment 3 bases; nucleotides outside the gene matches: 10. CDR1 SGDLS and CDR2 YYNGEE come from the germline V gene. The CDR3 is 16 residues long. This chain's CDR3 is CASSPSGGPFTDTQYF. CDR3 bases: TGTGCCAGCAGCCCCTCGGGGGGGCCCTTTACAGATACGCAGTATTTT.

The chain couples TRBV6-1 to TRBJ2-3, with D possibly matching TRBD2 (5 bases). Deletions cut 7 bases from V and 8 bases from J, with 19 bases between. Germline assignment: CDR1 MNHNS and CDR2 SASEGT. CDR3 length: 14 residues. The CDR3 sequence is CASTPGSETGTQYF. The DNA of the CDR3 is TGTGCCAGCACTCCGGGAAGCGAAACGGGTACGCAGTATTTT.

The genes are TRBV2 and TRBJ2-7; no clear D gene. The CDR3 is 10 residues long. The ends were cut back, 4 bases at V and 6 bases at J, with 4 bases in the middle. Germline CDR1 reads SNHLY; CDR2 reads FYNNEI. This CDR3 reads CASSAREQYF. CDR3 bases: TGTGCCAGCAGTGCGCGCGAGCAGTACTTC.

The V and J genes are TRBV15 and TRBJ1-1; the D gene is possibly TRBD1 (6 bases). V was cut by 5 bases and J by 6 bases, with 13 bases left in between. The CDR3 is 13 residues long. The germline gives CDR1 LNHNV, CDR2 YYDKDF (reference sequence). The CDR3 DNA follows: TGTGCCACCAGCCCGTCAGGGGTCCCTGAAGCTTTCTTT. Protein product: CATSPSGVPEAFF. Full variable domain (outside the CDR3, taken from reference TRBV15 and TRBJ1-1): DAMVIQNPRYQVTQFGKPVTLSCSQTLNHNVMYWYQQKSSQAPKLLFHYYDKDFNNEADTPDNFQSRRPNTSFCFLDIRSPGLGDTAMYLCATSPSGVPEAFFGQGTRLTVV.

The gene calls are TRBV10-3 and TRBJ1-2; D remains unclear. V was clipped by 0 bases and J by 2 bases, with 7 bases between them. CDR1 and CDR2 (germline): ENHRY, SYGVKD. This CDR3 spans 14 amino acids. This CDR3 reads CAISESTVNYGYTF. CDR3 coding DNA: TGTGCCATCAGTGAGTCCACGGTGAACTATGGCTACACCTTC.

The chain is built from TRBV5-4 and TRBJ2-1; D may be TRBD2 (6 bases). Germline V gene lookup returns CDR1 SGHNT and CDR2 YYREEE (reference sequence). The CDR3 spans 15 residues. V was pared by 3 bases and J by 2 bases, with 12 bases between. The CDR3 loop reads CASSWARGPYNEQFF. CDR3 DNA: TGTGCCAGCAGCTGGGCGCGGGGCCCCTACAATGAGCAGTTCTTC.

Here the CDR3 DNA reads TGTGCCAGCAGCTTAGTACTAGCGTCCTACGAGCAGTACTTC. This codes for CASSLVLASYEQYF. This chain joins TRBV7-2 and TRBJ2-7, with 7 bases identical to TRBD2. Germline CDR1 and CDR2: SGHTA and FQGNSA. The CDR3 extends over 14 amino acids. Unmatched junction bases numbered 1, after V lost 1 base and J lost 1 base.

This chain connects TRBV5-6 to TRBJ1-4; D perhaps matches TRBD1 (5 bases). Germline V gene data show CDR1 as SGHDT and CDR2 as YYEEEE. The V gene lost 1 base and the J gene lost 8 bases, with 18 bases spanning the gap. CDR3 size: 16 residues. The CDR3 reads CASSLLFRESGEKLFF. CDR3 sequence (DNA): TGTGCCAGCAGCTTGTTGTTCAGGGAAAGTGGGGAAAAACTGTTTTTT.

The chain employs TRBV19 and TRBJ2-7; 7 bases fit TRBD1. The CDR3 sequence is 15 residues long. V lost 1 base to trimming and J lost 5 bases; unmatched junction nucleotides: 8. Germline-derived CDR1 and CDR2 are LNHDA and SQIVND (reference sequence). The CDR3 region has the DNA TGTGCCAGTAGTATAGTGGCAGGGGGTCCCAACGAGCAGTACTTC. Translation gives CASSIVAGGPNEQYF.

The chain carries TRBV4-3 and TRBJ1-2, with unresolved D. This CDR3 has 16 residues. The germline V gene has CDR1 LGHNA and CDR2 YSLEER. V was cut by 4 bases and J by 5 bases, with 20 bases left in between. CDR3 DNA: TGCGCCAGCAGCCCTACCAATCAGGCAGGCCTTTATGGCTACACCTTC. Translated, it gives CASSPTNQAGLYGYTF.

The V call is TRBV9, the J call TRBJ1-1; TRBD1 matches 9 bases. CDR1 and CDR2 (germline): SGDLS, YYNGEE. V lost 5 bases and J lost 5; bases outside the gene matches: 13. The CDR3 has 16 residues. The CDR3 protein is CASSSHRGLFGTEAFF. In nucleotides, the CDR3 is TGTGCCAGCAGTTCCCACAGGGGGCTGTTTGGGACTGAAGCTTTCTTT.

The chain employs TRBV23-1 and TRBJ2-2; D is perhaps TRBD1 (6 bases). TRBV23-1 is an ORF, and what it does is uncertain. V was trimmed by 8 bases and J by 5 bases, leaving 21 bases between them. This CDR3 has 16 amino acids. The chain's CDR3 is CASYGETGHRTGELFF. The CDR3 DNA sequence: TGCGCCAGCTACGGGGAGACGGGACATCGTACCGGGGAGCTGTTTTTT.

This chain connects TRBV6-5 to TRBJ1-1; D unclear. Germline loops: CDR1 MNHEY, CDR2 SVGAGI. V shed 6 bases and J shed 0 bases, with 5 bases lying between them. The CDR3 sequence is 12 residues long. CDR3 residues: CASSSVNTEAFF. In DNA form, the CDR3 reads TGTGCCAGCAGCTCGGTGAACACTGAAGCTTTCTTT.

V is TRBV27 and J is TRBJ2-3; D gene unclear. V dropped 6 bases and J dropped 6 bases, with 10 bases sitting between them. The CDR3 consists of 12 residues. CDR1 is MNHEY, CDR2 SMNVEV, per germline (reference sequence). CDR3 in amino acids: CASSYGLDTQYF. The CDR3 DNA reads as TGTGCCAGCAGCTACGGGTTGGATACGCAGTATTTT.

This clone appeared a single time. V gene TRBV19 combines with J gene TRBJ2-7; weak D call: TRBD1 (5 bases). The germline CDR1 and CDR2 sequences are LNHDA and SQIVND (reference sequence). Trimming left V 1 base short and J 5 bases short, with 9 bases between. The CDR3 is 13 residues long. CDR3 coding DNA: TGTGCCAGTAGTATAGGGCAGGGTAACGAGCAGTACTTC. Its translation: CASSIGQGNEQYF.